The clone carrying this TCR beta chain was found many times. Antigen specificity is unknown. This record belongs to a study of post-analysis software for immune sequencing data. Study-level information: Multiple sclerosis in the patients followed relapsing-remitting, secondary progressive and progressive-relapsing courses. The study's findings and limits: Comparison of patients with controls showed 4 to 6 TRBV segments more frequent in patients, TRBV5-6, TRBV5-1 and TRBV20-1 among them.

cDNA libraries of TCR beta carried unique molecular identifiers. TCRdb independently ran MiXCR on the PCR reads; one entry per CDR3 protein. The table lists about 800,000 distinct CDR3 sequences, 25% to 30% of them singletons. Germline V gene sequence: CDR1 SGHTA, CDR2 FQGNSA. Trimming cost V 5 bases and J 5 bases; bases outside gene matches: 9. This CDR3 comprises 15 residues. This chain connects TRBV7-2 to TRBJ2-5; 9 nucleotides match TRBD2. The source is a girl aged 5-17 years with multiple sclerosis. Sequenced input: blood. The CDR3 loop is CASSDPLAGGETQYF. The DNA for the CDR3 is TGTGCCAGCAGCGATCCACTAGCGGGTGGGGAGACCCAGTACTTC.